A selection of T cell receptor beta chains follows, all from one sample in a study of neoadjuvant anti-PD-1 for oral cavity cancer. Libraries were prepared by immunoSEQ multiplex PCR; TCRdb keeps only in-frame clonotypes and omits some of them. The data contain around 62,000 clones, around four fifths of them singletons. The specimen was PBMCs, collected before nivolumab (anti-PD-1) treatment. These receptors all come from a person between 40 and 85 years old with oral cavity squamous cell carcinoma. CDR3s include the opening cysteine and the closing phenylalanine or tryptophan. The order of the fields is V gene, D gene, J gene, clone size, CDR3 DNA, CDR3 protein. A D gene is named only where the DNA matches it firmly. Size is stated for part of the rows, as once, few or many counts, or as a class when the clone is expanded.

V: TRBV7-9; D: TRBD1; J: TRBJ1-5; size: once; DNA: TGTGCCAGCAGCTTATCCCCAACAGGGGTTGGCAATCAGCCCCAGCATTTT; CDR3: CASSLSPTGVGNQPQHF
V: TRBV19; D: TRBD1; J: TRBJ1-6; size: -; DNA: TGTGCCAGTAGGACAGGGGATTTAGATTCACCCCTCCACTTT; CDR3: CASRTGDLDSPLHF
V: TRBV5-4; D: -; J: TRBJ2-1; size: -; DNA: TGTGCCAGCAGCTTGGGTTGGGAAAACAATGAGCAGTTCTTC; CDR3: CASSLGWENNEQFF
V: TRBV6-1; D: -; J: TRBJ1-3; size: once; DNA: TGTGCCAGCAGTAACCAGGACGGCTCTGGAAACACCATATATTTT; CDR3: CASSNQDGSGNTIYF
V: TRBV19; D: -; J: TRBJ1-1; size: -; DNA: TGTGCCAGTAGCATAAAAGGAGTCAACACTGAAGCTTTCTTT; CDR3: CASSIKGVNTEAFF
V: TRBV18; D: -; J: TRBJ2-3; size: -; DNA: TGTGCCAGCTCACCACGGGTCAGGGGAACAGATACGCAGTATTTT; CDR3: CASSPRVRGTDTQYF
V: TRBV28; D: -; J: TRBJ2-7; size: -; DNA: TGTGCCAGCAGTCCAGGAGCGCCCTACGAGCAGTACTTC; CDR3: CASSPGAPYEQYF
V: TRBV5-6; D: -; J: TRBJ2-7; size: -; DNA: TGTGCCAGCAGCTTAGAGGGACACCTCTACGAGCAGTACTTC; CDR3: CASSLEGHLYEQYF
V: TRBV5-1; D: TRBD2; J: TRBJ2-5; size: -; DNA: TGCGCCAGCAGCTTGTTCGGACTAGCGGAAGAGACCCAGTACTTC; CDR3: CASSLFGLAEETQYF
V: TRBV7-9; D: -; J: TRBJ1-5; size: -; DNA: TGTGCCAGCAGCTTGCCAGAGGGCAATCAGCCCCAGCATTTT; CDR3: CASSLPEGNQPQHF
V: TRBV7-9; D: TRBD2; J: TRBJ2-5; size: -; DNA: TGTGCCAGCAGCCAAGCGGGGGGTTGGGAGACCCAGTACTTC; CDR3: CASSQAGGWETQYF
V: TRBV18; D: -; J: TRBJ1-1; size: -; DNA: TGTGCCAGCTCACCAGGAGGGAGGGGAACTGAAGCTTTCTTT; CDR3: CASSPGGRGTEAFF
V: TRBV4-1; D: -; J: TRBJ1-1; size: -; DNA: TGCGCCAGCAGCCATGACGAAATGAACACTGAAGCTTTCTTT; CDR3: CASSHDEMNTEAFF
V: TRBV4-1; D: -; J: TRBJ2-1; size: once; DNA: TGCGCCAGCAGCCAAGACGGTCCGCGCGGGTGGGGATTAATCTCCTACAATGAGCAGTTCTTC; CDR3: CASSQDGPRGWGLISYNEQFF
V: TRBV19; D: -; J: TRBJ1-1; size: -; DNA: TGTGCCAGTATCAGGGAGGGCAGTCCTGTGGGCACTGAAGCTTTCTTT; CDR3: CASIREGSPVGTEAFF
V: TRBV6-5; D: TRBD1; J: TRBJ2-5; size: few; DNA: TGTGCCAGCTCCCTTGGGACAGGGGGTAGAGAGACCCAGTACTTC; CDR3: CASSLGTGGRETQYF
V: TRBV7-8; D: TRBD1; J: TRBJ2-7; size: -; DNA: TGTGCCAGCAGCTACCCCGGGACAGGGGGCGGTTACGAGCAGTACTTC; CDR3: CASSYPGTGGGYEQYF
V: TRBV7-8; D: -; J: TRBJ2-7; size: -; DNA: TGTGCCAGCAGCCTCTCAGGTCCGGGGACCGGGATCGACGAGCAGTACTTC; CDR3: CASSLSGPGTGIDEQYF
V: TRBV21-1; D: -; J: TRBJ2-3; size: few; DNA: TGTGCCAGCAGCCCCCTGACAGGGGATAGGGGCACAGATACGCAGTATTTT; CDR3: CASSPLTGDRGTDTQYF
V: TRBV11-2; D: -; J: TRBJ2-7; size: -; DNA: TGTGCCAGCAGCTTAGAGGCACCTTACGAGCAGTACTTC; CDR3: CASSLEAPYEQYF
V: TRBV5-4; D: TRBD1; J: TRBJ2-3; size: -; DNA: TGTGCCAGCAGCCCCCGGACAGGGACTGCAGATACGCAGTATTTT; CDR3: CASSPRTGTADTQYF
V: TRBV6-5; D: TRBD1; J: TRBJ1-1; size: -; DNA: TGTGCCAGCAGTTACCAGGGACAGGGGAACACTGAAGCTTTCTTT; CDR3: CASSYQGQGNTEAFF
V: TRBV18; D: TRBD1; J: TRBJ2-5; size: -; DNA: TGTGCCAGCTCACCAGTGACAGGGGGTTCAGAGACCCAGTACTTC; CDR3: CASSPVTGGSETQYF
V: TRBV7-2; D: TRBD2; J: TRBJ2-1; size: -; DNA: TGTGCCAGCAGCTTTGGGGGGGGCTACAATGAGCAGTTCTTC; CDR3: CASSFGGGYNEQFF
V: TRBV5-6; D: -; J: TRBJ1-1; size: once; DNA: TGTGCCAGCAGCTTGGTAGGGTTCACTGAAGCTTTCTTT; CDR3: CASSLVGFTEAFF
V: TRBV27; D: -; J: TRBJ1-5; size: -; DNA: TGTGCCAGCAGGAGGGGCCCAGGGAGCAATCAGCCCCAGCATTTT; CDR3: CASRRGPGSNQPQHF
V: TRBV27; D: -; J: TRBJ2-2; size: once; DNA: TGTGCCAGCAGTTTGGATCGCACCGGGGAGCTGTTTTTT; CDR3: CASSLDRTGELFF
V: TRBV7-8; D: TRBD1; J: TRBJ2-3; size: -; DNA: TGTGCCAGCATGATCGGGACAGGGTCCATCACAGATACGCAGTATTTT; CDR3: CASMIGTGSITDTQYF
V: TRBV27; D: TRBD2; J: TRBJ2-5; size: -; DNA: TGTGCCAGCAGTTCCCTCCTACTAGCGGGAGAGGGGGAGACCCAGTACTTC; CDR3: CASSSLLLAGEGETQYF
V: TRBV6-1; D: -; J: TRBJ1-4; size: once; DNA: TGTGCCAGCAGTAAGGGTGCAACTAATGAAAAACTGTTTTTT; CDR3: CASSKGATNEKLFF
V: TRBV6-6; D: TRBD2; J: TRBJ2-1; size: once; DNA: TGTGCCAGCAGTTATTGGAGACCCGAGACGGGGGGTGAGCAGTTCTTC; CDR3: CASSYWRPETGGEQFF
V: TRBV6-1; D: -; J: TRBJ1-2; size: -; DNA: TGTGCCAGCAGTGAAGAATGGGGTGGCTACACCTTC; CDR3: CASSEEWGGYTF
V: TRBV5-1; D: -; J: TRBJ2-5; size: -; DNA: TGCGCCAGCAGCTTGTTCCAGGGGTGGGAGACCCAGTACTTC; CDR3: CASSLFQGWETQYF
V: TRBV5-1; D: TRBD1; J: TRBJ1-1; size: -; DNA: TGCGCCAGCAGCTTAGGTACAGGGGGTTTGTTGAACACTGAAGCTTTCTTT; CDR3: CASSLGTGGLLNTEAFF
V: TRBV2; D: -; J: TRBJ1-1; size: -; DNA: TGTGCCAGCAGTGGCAGGGGGAACACTGAAGCTTTCTTT; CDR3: CASSGRGNTEAFF
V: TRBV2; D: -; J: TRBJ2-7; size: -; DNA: TGTGCCAGCTCGGGGCGCCTTCTCTACGAGCAGTACTTC; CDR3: CASSGRLLYEQYF
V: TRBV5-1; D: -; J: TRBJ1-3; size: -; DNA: TGCGCCAGCAGCTTGGCCGGTAACTCTGGAAACACCATATATTTT; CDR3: CASSLAGNSGNTIYF
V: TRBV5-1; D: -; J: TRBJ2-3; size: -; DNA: TGCGCCAGCAGCTCCACGGGTCGGGAGTCAGATACGCAGTATTTT; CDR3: CASSSTGRESDTQYF
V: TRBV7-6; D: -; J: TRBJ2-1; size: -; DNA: TGTGCCAGCAGCTTAGGACGGGGTGAGCAGTTCTTC; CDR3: CASSLGRGEQFF
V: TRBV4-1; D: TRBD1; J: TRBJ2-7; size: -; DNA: TGCGCCAGCAGCCAAGGGGACAGACCCTACGAGCAGTACTTC; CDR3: CASSQGDRPYEQYF
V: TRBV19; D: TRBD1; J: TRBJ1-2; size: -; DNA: TGTGCCAGTAGTATAGCAGGGGGCGCTAGGAATGGCTACACCTTC; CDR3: CASSIAGGARNGYTF
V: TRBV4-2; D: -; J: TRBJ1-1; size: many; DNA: TGTGCCAGCAGCCAAGAATGGGGGAAGACTGAAGCTTTCTTT; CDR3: CASSQEWGKTEAFF
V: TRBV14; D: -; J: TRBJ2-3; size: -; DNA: TGTGCCAGCAGCTTCCGGGATACGCAGTATTTT; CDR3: CASSFRDTQYF
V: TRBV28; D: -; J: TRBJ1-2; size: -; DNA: TGTGCCAGCAGCCCAGAGAACTATGGCTACACCTTC; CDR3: CASSPENYGYTF